The present entry profiles one T cell receptor beta chain with its context. This clonotype occurred many times. Its antigen remains undetermined. No base-level quality is on record; no much larger clone is a single base apart. This sample was taken from a study of human T cells and chemical hapten exposure (dated by TCRdb to about 2021). Broadly, across the study: For sensitization, 2% DPC in acetone was applied to a roughly 2 cm by roughly 2 cm area of upper inner arm skin. Patients additionally received weekly therapeutic DPC doses to the scalp throughout the roughly 26-week study period. Patch testing was done on the upper back using Finn chambers containing 0.01% DPC, and results were scored after 6 days according to International Contact Dermatitis Research Group standards. Alopecia areata with under or over 50% scalp involvement, alopecia totalis and alopecia universalis were represented in the patient cohort, which was mostly female. The libraries were sequenced as a pool, and the TCR yield per sample differed mostly because of small variations in library volumes within the pool. Peripheral blood TCR repertoire changes were tracked in vivo in alopecia patients during primary and secondary sensitization to the hapten diphenylcyclopropenone (DPC). Patient blood was sampled pre-sensitization (week 0) and at 2, 6 and about 24 weeks after DPC sensitization. About 29 alopecia patients gave blood for TCR sequencing at one to four time points (pre-sensitization, 2, 6 and 24 weeks). Broad study findings and their caveats: Compared with pre-sensitization or healthy control sets, expanded TCRs formed significantly more large CDR3 similarity clusters, which is consistent with antigen-driven responses. Because every patient had alopecia, a presumed autoimmune disease, the patients' immune response might differ from that of healthy individuals. The number of PT1 expanded TCRs positively correlated with patch test score, significant at thresholds 8, 16 and 32 but not 4. Repeated subsampling changed both the strength of the expansion versus patch-test correlation and the threshold at which that correlation became significant. The number of TCRs above 1 in 1000 frequency did not change with DPC sensitization; there was no evidence of global repertoire structure alterations.

This specimen's time point label, interpreted: patch test 1, 2 weeks after DPC sensitization. In the paper's terms, the treatment or condition label means: therapeutic diphenylcyclopropenone sensitization with weekly scalp DPC. At every patch-test visit, the blood draw took place before the patch test was put on. To be eligible, patients had to be aged 18 to 70, diagnosed with alopecia and judged suitable for DPC therapy, while pregnant patients were excluded. Total RNA was isolated from unfractionated whole blood collected in Tempus Blood RNA tubes. Libraries were constructed by RACE. Instrument used: NextSeq 500. During library preparation, unique molecular identifiers were attached to individual cDNA molecules so that TCRs could be counted quantitatively and reproducibly. From each blood RNA sample, both TCR alpha and TCR beta chains were sequenced. Per the original workflow: A median of about 100,000 TCRs per sample was observed, with a range of about 20,000 to 750,000. V, J and CDR3 annotation of the TCR reads was performed with the Decombinator software suite. For the PS versus PT1 abundance plots, all samples were subsampled to the same number of TCRs (28,000). Expanded TCRs were defined as absent before sensitization and observed at least eight times at the 2-week time point. TCRdb's own reprocessing of the public reads used fastp at Q25 and MiXCR and kept productive beta chains. Every entry covers one CDR3 protein and lists the most common genes and DNA from its rows. TCRdb's processing, not the study's, gives the V and J calls here. In all, the sample holds about 360,000 distinct CDR3 sequences, and around 4.8% of those were seen once. Clones ranked in the top ten supply around 2.3% of the sample.

The TCR sequence derives from a woman aged 45-65 years with alopecia areata. Some clones in this sample may be carry-over from other donors' samples. The material sequenced was whole blood, taken in connection with sensitization to the hapten diphenylcyclopropenone (DPC).

The encoded CDR3 is CSARGWGTGADEQYF. The DNA sequence reads TGCAGTGCTAGAGGTTGGGGAACAGGGGCCGACGAGCAGTACTTC. The rearranged segments are TRBV20-1 and TRBJ2-7; a stretch of 7 junction bases matches TRBD1. CDR1 and CDR2, looked up from the germline V gene (reference sequence), are DFQATT and SNEGSKA. Reading from cysteine to phenylalanine, the CDR3 counts 15 amino acids. Only the CDR3 DNA is retained, 45 bases long and in frame from the first base. Relative to germline, V is missing 1 base and J is missing 5 bases, with 11 bases of the junction outside any gene match.